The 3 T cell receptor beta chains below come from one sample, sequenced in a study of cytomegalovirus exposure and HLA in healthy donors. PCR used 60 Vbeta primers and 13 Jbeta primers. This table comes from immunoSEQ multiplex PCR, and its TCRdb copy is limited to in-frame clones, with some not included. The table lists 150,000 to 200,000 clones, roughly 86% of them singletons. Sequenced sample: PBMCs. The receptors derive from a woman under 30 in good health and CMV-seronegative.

CDR3 sequence: CASSGGFSGNTIYF. CDR3 bases: TGCGCCAGCAGCGGAGGGTTCTCTGGAAACACCATATATTTT. V usage is TRBV5-1 and J usage is TRBJ1-3; D remains unclear. In germline, CDR1 is SGHRS, CDR2 YFSETQ. V was trimmed by 4 bases and J by 0 bases, leaving 8 bases between them. The CDR3 is 14 amino acids.

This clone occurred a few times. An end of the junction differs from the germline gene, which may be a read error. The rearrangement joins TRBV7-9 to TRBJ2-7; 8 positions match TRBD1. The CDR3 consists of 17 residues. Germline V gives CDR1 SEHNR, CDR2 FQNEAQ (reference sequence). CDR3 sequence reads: CSSSSPLEGQGTYEQYF. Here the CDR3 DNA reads TGTTCCAGCAGCTCACCGCTCGAAGGACAGGGAACCTACGAGCAGTACTTC.

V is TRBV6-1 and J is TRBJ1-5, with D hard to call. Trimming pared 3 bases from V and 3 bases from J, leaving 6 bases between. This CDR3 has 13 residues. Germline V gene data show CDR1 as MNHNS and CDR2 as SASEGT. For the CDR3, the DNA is TGTGCCAGCAGTGATCAGTACAATCAGCCCCAGCATTTT. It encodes CASSDQYNQPQHF.